The rows below give T cell receptor beta chains drawn from one sample of a study of blood T cell repertoires in COVID-19. Clones were read by immunoSEQ multiplex PCR, and TCRdb kept only the in-frame ones, dropping some. Of 650,000 to 800,000 clones detected, about 87% appear once; the ten largest clones hold roughly 0.26%. The specimen was peripheral blood. The receptors were sampled from a woman between 18 and 29 years old with acute or convalescent COVID-19. CDR3s include the opening cysteine and the closing phenylalanine or tryptophan.

J gene,V gene,CDR3 protein
TRBJ2-7,TRBV7-9,CASSSPRQGHEQYF
TRBJ1-2,TRBV5-1,CASSFGHDYGYTF
TRBJ2-2,TRBV7-3,CASSLLPGRTGELFF
TRBJ1-2,TRBV5-1,CASSFTETNGYTF
TRBJ1-2,TRBV5-8,CASSFGAGNRVSYGYTF
TRBJ1-3,TRBV30,CAWATGNGNTIYF
TRBJ2-5,TRBV19,CASSWTTWETQYF
TRBJ1-2,TRBV7-6,CASSLSPAGQGYTF
TRBJ2-3,TRBV30,CAWSRSGGWSDTQYF
TRBJ1-4,TRBV6-2/TRBV6-3,CASSYSGQNEKLFF
TRBJ1-2,TRBV27,CASSLRGQEYGYTF
TRBJ2-7,TRBV6-5,CASSEDRVGEQYF
TRBJ2-3,TRBV7-9,CASSLTGETDTQYF
TRBJ1-2,TRBV5-6,CASSLESGYGYGYTF
TRBJ1-2,TRBV5-6,CASSLNTGQGAWGYTF
TRBJ1-2,TRBV6-2/TRBV6-3,CASSYTGQGSGYTF